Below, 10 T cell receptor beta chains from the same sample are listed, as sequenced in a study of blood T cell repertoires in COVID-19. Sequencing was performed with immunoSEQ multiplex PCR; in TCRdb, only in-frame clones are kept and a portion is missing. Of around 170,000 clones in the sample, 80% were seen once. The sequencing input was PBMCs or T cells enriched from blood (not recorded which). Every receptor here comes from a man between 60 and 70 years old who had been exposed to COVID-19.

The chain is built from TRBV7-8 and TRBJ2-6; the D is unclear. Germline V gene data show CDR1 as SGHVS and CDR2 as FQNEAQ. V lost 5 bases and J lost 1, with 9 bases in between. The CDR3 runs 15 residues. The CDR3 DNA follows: TGTGCCAGCAGCGCCACATTGTCTGGGGCCAACGTCCTGACTTTC. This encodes CASSATLSGANVLTF.

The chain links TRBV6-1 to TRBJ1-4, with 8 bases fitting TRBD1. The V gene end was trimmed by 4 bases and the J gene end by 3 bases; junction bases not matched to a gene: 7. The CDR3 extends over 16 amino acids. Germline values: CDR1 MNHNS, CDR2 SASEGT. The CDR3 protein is CASSAARTGPNEKLFF. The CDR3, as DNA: TGTGCCAGCAGTGCCGCCAGGACAGGGCCTAATGAAAAACTGTTTTTT.

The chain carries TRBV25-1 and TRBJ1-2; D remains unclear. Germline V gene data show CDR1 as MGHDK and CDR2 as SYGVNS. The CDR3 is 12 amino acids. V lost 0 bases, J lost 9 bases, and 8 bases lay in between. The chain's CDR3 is CASSEYGWSYTF. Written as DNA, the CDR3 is TGTGCCAGCAGTGAATACGGGTGGAGCTACACCTTC.

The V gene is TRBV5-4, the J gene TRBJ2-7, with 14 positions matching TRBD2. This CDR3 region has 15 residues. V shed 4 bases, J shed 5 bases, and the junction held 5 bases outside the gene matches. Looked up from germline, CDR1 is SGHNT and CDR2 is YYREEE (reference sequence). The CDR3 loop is CASSPRLAGGHEQYF. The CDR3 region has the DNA TGTGCCAGCAGCCCTAGACTAGCGGGAGGGCACGAGCAGTACTTC.

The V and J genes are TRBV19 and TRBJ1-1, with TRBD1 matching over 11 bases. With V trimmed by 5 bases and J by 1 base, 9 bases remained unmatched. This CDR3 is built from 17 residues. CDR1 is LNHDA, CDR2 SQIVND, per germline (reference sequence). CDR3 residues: CASSPLDRGQGNTEAFF. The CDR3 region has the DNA TGTGCCAGTAGTCCCCTGGACAGGGGGCAGGGGAACACTGAAGCTTTCTTT.

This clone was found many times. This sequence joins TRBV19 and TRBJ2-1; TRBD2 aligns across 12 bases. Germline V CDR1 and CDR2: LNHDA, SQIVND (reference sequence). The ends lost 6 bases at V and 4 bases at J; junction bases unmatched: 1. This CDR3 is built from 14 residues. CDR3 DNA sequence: TGTGCCAGTAGCGGACTAGCGGGATACAATGAGCAGTTCTTC. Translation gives CASSGLAGYNEQFF.

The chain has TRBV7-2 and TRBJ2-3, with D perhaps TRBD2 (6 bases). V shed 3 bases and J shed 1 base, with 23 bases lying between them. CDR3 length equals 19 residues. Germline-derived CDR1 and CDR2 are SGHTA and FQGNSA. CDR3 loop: CASSFRWGVAGKRTDTQYF. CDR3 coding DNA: TGTGCCAGCAGCTTTCGGTGGGGCGTTGCGGGAAAACGCACAGATACGCAGTATTTT.

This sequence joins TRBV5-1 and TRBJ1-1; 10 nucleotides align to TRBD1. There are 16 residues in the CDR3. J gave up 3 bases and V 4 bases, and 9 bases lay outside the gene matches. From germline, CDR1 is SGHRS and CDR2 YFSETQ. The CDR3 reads CASSARTGGFDTEAFF. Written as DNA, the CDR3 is TGCGCCAGCAGCGCGCGGACAGGGGGTTTCGACACTGAAGCTTTCTTT. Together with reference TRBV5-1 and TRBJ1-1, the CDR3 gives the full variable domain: KAGVTQTPRYLIKTRGQQVTLSCSPISGHRSVSWYQQTPGQGLQFLFEYFSETQRNKGNFPGRFSGRQFSNSRSEMNVSTLELGDSALYLCASSARTGGFDTEAFFGQGTRLTVV.

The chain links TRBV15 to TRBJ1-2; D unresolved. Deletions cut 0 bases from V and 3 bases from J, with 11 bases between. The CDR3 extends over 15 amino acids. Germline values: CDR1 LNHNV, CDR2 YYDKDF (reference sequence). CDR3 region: CATSRDGGRDYGYTF. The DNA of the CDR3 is TGTGCCACCAGCAGAGATGGAGGGCGAGACTATGGCTACACCTTC.

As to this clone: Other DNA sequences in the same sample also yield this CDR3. CDR3 residues: CASSSGQSNEKLFF. In DNA form, the CDR3 reads TGCGCCAGCAGCTCCGGACAAAGTAATGAAAAACTGTTTTTT. The chain has TRBV5-1 and TRBJ1-4, with TRBD1 as a possible D gene (5 bases). Trimming removed 3 bases at V and 4 bases at J, with 10 bases between. This CDR3 is 14 amino acids long. CDR1 and CDR2 from the germline V gene are SGHRS and YFSETQ.